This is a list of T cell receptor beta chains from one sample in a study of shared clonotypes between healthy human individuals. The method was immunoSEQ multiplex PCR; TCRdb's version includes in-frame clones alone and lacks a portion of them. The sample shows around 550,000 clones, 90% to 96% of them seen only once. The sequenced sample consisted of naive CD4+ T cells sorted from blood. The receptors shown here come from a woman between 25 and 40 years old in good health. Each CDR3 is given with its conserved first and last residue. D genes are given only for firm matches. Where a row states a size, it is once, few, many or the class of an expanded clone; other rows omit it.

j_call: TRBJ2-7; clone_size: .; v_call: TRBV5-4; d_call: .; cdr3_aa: CASSLEVGEVREQYF; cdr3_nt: TGTGCCAGCAGCTTGGAGGTGGGGGAGGTGAGGGAGCAGTACTTC
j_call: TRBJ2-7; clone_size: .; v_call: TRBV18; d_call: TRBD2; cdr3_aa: CASSPGLAGRYEQYF; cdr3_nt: TGTGCCAGCTCCCCAGGACTAGCGGGCAGGTACGAGCAGTACTTC
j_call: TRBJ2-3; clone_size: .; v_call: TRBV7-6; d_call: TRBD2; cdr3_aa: CASSFSPLAGGPGDTQYF; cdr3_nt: TGTGCCAGCAGCTTTTCCCCGCTAGCGGGAGGGCCTGGAGATACGCAGTATTTT
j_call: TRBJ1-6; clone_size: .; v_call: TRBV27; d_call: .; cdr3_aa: CASSPRTDNSPLHF; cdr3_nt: TGTGCCAGCAGTCCGAGAACGGATAATTCACCCCTCCACTTT
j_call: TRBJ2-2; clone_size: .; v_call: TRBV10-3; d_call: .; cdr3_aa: CAISERETGELFF; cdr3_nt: TGTGCCATCAGTGAAAGGGAGACCGGGGAGCTGTTTTTT
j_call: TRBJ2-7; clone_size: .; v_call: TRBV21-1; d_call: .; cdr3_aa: CASSTADNHSYEQYF; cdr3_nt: TGTGCCAGCAGCACGGCGGACAACCACTCCTACGAGCAGTACTTC
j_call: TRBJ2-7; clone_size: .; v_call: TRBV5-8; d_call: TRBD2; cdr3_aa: CASSPGLGSGRTNSYEQYF; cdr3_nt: TGTGCCAGCAGCCCCGGTCTGGGTAGCGGGAGGACCAACTCCTACGAGCAGTACTTC
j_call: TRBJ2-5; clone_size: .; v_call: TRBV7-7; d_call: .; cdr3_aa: CASSPTGVGTQYF; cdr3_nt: TGTGCCAGCAGCCCGACGGGGGTCGGGACCCAGTACTTC
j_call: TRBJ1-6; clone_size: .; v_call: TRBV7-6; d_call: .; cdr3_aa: CASSHAPPFHSPLHF; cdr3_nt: TGTGCCAGCAGCCATGCCCCCCCTTTTCATTCACCCCTCCACTTT
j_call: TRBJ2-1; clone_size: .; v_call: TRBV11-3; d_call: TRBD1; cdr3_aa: CASSPGTGGSDYNEQFF; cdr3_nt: TGTGCCAGCAGCCCGGGGACAGGGGGCTCCGACTACAATGAGCAGTTCTTC
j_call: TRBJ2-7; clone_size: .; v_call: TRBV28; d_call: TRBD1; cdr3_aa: CASSLTGLNEQYF; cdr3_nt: TGTGCCAGCAGTTTGACAGGGTTGAACGAGCAGTACTTC
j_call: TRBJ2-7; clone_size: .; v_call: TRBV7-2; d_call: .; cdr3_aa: CASSLDSDYEQYF; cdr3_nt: TGTGCCAGCAGCTTGGACAGCGACTACGAGCAGTACTTC
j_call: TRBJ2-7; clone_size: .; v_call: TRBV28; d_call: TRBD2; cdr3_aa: CAGPYCEREEVYEQYF; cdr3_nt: TGTGCCGGACCCTATTGTGAGCGGGAAGAAGTCTACGAGCAGTACTTC
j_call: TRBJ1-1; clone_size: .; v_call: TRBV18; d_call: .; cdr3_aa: CASSPPSDPEAFF; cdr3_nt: TGTGCCAGCTCACCACCATCAGATCCTGAAGCTTTCTTT
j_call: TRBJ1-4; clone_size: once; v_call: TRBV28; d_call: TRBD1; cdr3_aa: CASSLQGVGEKLFF; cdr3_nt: TGTGCCAGCAGTTTACAGGGGGTCGGTGAAAAACTGTTTTTT
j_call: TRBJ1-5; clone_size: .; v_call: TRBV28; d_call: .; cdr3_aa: CASSLKQPQHF; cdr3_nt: TGTGCCAGCAGTCTTAAGCAGCCCCAGCATTTT
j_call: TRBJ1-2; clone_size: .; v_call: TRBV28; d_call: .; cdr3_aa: CASIEQGFYGYTF; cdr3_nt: TGTGCCAGCATCGAACAGGGATTCTATGGCTACACCTTC
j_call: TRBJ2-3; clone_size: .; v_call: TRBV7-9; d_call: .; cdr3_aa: CASSLAESQSTDTQYF; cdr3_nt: TGTGCCAGCAGCTTAGCGGAGTCCCAAAGCACAGATACGCAGTATTTT
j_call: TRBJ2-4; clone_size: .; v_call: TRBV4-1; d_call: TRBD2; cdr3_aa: CASSQAGLAGEQNIQYF; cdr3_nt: TGCGCCAGCAGCCAAGCTGGACTAGCGGGGGAGCAAAACATTCAGTACTTC
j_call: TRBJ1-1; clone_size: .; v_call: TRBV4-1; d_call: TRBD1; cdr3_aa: CASSRTGTGGTEAFF; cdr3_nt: TGCGCCAGCAGCCGGACCGGGACAGGGGGTACTGAAGCTTTCTTT
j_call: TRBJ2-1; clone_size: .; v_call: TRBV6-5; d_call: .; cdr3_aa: CASSYGRAYNEQFF; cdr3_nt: TGTGCCAGCAGTTACGGGAGAGCCTACAATGAGCAGTTCTTC
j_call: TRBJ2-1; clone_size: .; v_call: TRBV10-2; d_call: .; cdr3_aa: CASSVGPNEQFF; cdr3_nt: TGCGCCAGCAGTGTGGGCCCCAATGAGCAGTTCTTC
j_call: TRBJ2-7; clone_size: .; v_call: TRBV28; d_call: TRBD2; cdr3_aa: CASSSLAGSYEQYF; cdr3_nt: TGTGCCAGCAGTTCACTAGCGGGGAGCTACGAGCAGTACTTC
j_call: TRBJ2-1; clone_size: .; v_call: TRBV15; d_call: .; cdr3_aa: CATSRDRDQLAAYNEQFF; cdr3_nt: TGTGCCACCAGCAGAGATAGGGACCAGCTAGCTGCCTACAATGAGCAGTTCTTC
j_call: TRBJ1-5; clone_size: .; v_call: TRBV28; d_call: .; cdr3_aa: CASSQPDVGVNQPQHF; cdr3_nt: TGTGCCAGCAGTCAGCCCGACGTAGGGGTCAATCAGCCCCAGCATTTT
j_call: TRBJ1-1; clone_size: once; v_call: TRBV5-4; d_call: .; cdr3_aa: CASSLLGGANTEAFF; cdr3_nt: TGTGCCAGCAGCTTGTTGGGGGGTGCGAACACTGAAGCTTTCTTT